The rows below give T cell receptor beta chains drawn from one sample of a study of technical replicates of blood from a few donors. Data came from immunoSEQ multiplex PCR; TCRdb stores just in-frame clones and leaves some out. The repertoire holds around 97,000 clones, with about 95% as singletons. Sequencing was done on a sample of T cells isolated from PBMCs. The receptor source for this set is a human donor in good health. Each CDR3 is given with its conserved first and last residue. The D gene is left open where the match is weak. Expanded clones are given a class, and other clones once, few, many or no size at all.

cdr3_aa: CASSWDTETYGYTF
cdr3_nt: TGTGCCAGCAGTTGGGACACAGAGACTTATGGCTACACCTTC
cdr3_length: 14
clone_size: -
j_call: TRBJ1-2
d_call: -
v_call: TRBV6-5

cdr3_aa: CASSLRYGVGGSYEQYF
cdr3_nt: TGTGCCAGCAGTTTGCGGTACGGGGTCGGGGGATCCTACGAGCAGTACTTC
cdr3_length: 17
clone_size: -
j_call: TRBJ2-7
d_call: -
v_call: TRBV27

cdr3_aa: CASSLRGYEQYF
cdr3_nt: TGCGCCAGCAGCTTAAGGGGCTACGAGCAGTACTTC
cdr3_length: 12
clone_size: -
j_call: TRBJ2-7
d_call: -
v_call: TRBV5-1

cdr3_aa: CAISSGVAGGGEQYF
cdr3_nt: TGTGCCATCTCATCTGGGGTAGCGGGAGGGGGGGAGCAGTACTTC
cdr3_length: 15
clone_size: -
j_call: TRBJ2-7
d_call: TRBD2
v_call: TRBV28

cdr3_aa: CASRGTVMNTEAFF
cdr3_nt: TGTGCCAGCAGGGGGACAGTAATGAACACTGAAGCTTTCTTT
cdr3_length: 14
clone_size: -
j_call: TRBJ1-1
d_call: TRBD1
v_call: TRBV2

cdr3_aa: CASSQDSTGKYEQFF
cdr3_nt: TGCGCCAGCAGCCAAGATAGTACAGGGAAGTATGAGCAGTTCTTC
cdr3_length: 15
clone_size: -
j_call: TRBJ2-1
d_call: -
v_call: TRBV4-3

cdr3_aa: CASQDFGGTDTQYF
cdr3_nt: TGTGCCAGCCAAGACTTCGGGGGGACAGATACGCAGTATTTT
cdr3_length: 14
clone_size: once
j_call: TRBJ2-3
d_call: TRBD2
v_call: TRBV6-5

cdr3_aa: CASSPSGGTYNEQFF
cdr3_nt: TGCGCCAGCAGCCCTAGCGGAGGAACCTACAATGAGCAGTTCTTC
cdr3_length: 15
clone_size: -
j_call: TRBJ2-1
d_call: TRBD2
v_call: TRBV5-1

cdr3_aa: CASLNSGRSVDTQYF
cdr3_nt: TGTGCCAGCTTAAATAGCGGGAGGAGCGTAGATACGCAGTATTTT
cdr3_length: 15
clone_size: -
j_call: TRBJ2-3
d_call: TRBD2
v_call: TRBV19

cdr3_aa: CASSQAIVMAGFNYGYTF
cdr3_nt: TGTGCCAGCAGCCAGGCTATAGTGATGGCAGGGTTCAACTATGGCTACACCTTC
cdr3_length: 18
clone_size: -
j_call: TRBJ1-2
d_call: -
v_call: TRBV7-2

cdr3_aa: CASRGDSKKASTF
cdr3_nt: TGTGCCAGCAGGGGGGACTCCAAAAAGGCTTCCACCTTC
cdr3_length: 13
clone_size: -
j_call: TRBJ1-2
d_call: -
v_call: TRBV6-6